Following are 24 T cell receptor beta chains from one sample sequenced in a study of T-cell memory formation after mild COVID-19. Via MiXCR, TCRdb re-called the 5' RACE reads, giving one row per CDR3 protein. Of around 130,000 distinct CDR3 sequences listed, around 14% are singletons. The sequencing sample was made of PBMCs or a T cell subset sorted from them (not recorded which). The receptors shown here come from an adult woman who had mild COVID-19 (a few samples of this study predate the infection). Cell type and time point are not known.

This clonotype was seen only once. This chain joins TRBV5-6 and TRBJ2-6; D possibly corresponds to TRBD1 (5 bases). The CDR3 consists of 18 residues. Trimming pared 5 bases from V and 0 bases from J, leaving 18 bases between. In germline, CDR1 is SGHDT, CDR2 YYEEEE. Here the CDR3 reads CASSPTGHLFSGANVLTF. CDR3 DNA: TGTGCCAGCAGTCCTACAGGACACCTATTCTCTGGGGCCAACGTCCTGACTTTC.

The sample holds a few counts of this clonotype. This sequence joins TRBV6-6 and TRBJ2-1; maybe TRBD1 (5 bases). The germline CDR1 and CDR2 sequences are MNHNY and SVGAGI (reference sequence). This CDR3 contains 14 residues. V lost 2 bases to trimming and J lost 4 bases, with 9 bases between them. The CDR3 bases are TGTGCCAGCAGTTACGGGGCAGGGTACAATGAGCAGTTCTTC. Protein sequence: CASSYGAGYNEQFF.

This clonotype has more than one count but fewer than ten. The J gene is TRBJ2-3, the V gene TRBV5-1; tentatively, D is TRBD2 (5 bases). Germline V CDR1 and CDR2: SGHRS, YFSETQ. The CDR3 loop spans 15 amino acids. Trimming left V 0 bases short and J 3 bases short, with 11 bases between. The CDR3 sequence is CASSLVLAKTDTQYF. In DNA, the CDR3 is TGCGCCAGCAGCTTGGTTCTAGCCAAAACAGATACGCAGTATTTT.

This clonotype was observed many times. The chain recombines TRBV7-6 with TRBJ2-7; D may be TRBD2 (5 bases). CDR1 SGHVS and CDR2 FNYEAQ come from the germline V gene. V was shortened by 1 base and J by 0 bases, with 13 bases between the two germline ends. The CDR3 has 16 amino acids. DNA of the CDR3: TGTGCCAGCAGCTTAGGCCCGGACTTATCCTCCTACGAGCAGTACTTC. Its protein is CASSLGPDLSSYEQYF.

In this sample, this clonotype turned up a few times. The rearrangement uses TRBV7-6 and TRBJ2-3; D is perhaps TRBD2 (7 bases). Looked up from germline, CDR1 is SGHVS and CDR2 is FNYEAQ. Trimming stripped 8 bases from V and 3 bases from J, with 12 bases between. This CDR3 is 13 amino acids long. The CDR3 nucleotides read TGTGCCAGCCGTGAGGGGGGGACAGATACGCAGTATTTT. It codes for CASREGGTDTQYF.

Here the CDR3 DNA reads TGTGCCAGCTCACCACCGGGTTCTGATACGCAGTATTTT. Translation: CASSPPGSDTQYF. This sequence joins TRBV18 and TRBJ2-3; D is undetermined. The CDR3 is 13 amino acids. Germline V gives CDR1 KGHSH, CDR2 LQKENI. V dropped 0 bases and J dropped 6 bases, with 7 bases sitting between them.

This clonotype showed up just a few times. The chain couples TRBV12-3 or TRBV12-4 to TRBJ2-2, with D perhaps TRBD2 (6 bases). V lost 4 bases to trimming and J lost 7 bases, with 10 bases between them. The CDR3 is 13 amino acids. The DNA of the CDR3 is TGTGCCAGCAGTTGGACTACAAGCGGGGAGCTGTTTTTT. This codes for CASSWTTSGELFF.

This clonotype appeared many times. The chain combines TRBV12-3 or TRBV12-4 with TRBJ2-3; D might be TRBD2 (6 bases). The length of the CDR3 is 18 residues. V shed 2 bases and J shed 0 bases, with 18 bases lying between them. CDR3 amino acids: CASSLTLLWSGSTDTQYF. The CDR3 DNA follows: TGTGCCAGCAGTTTAACCCTGTTGTGGAGCGGGAGCACAGATACGCAGTATTTT.

The chain links TRBV24-1 to TRBJ2-1, with 13 bases identical to TRBD2. The CDR3 has 15 amino acids. V trimming: 3 bases; J trimming: 8 bases; junction bases outside the gene matches: 3. Germline lookup yields CDR1 KGHDR and CDR2 SFDVKD. The CDR3 region has the DNA TGTGCCACCAGTGATCCCGGGACTAGCGGGGATGAGCAGTTCTTC. This encodes CATSDPGTSGDEQFF.

The V and J genes are TRBV24-1 and TRBJ2-1, with D tentatively TRBD2 (7 bases). Looked up from germline, CDR1 is KGHDR and CDR2 is SFDVKD. The V end was cut by 6 bases, the J end by 8 bases, with 22 bases between. This CDR3 comprises 16 residues. The CDR3 DNA reads TGTGCCACCAGTTACTCAAGCGGGGACACCTGGTATGAGCAGTTCTTC. It is translated as CATSYSSGDTWYEQFF.

V gene TRBV7-9 combines with J gene TRBJ2-1; unclear D gene. Trimming pared 1 base from V and 6 bases from J, leaving 4 bases between. Germline assignment: CDR1 SEHNR and CDR2 FQNEAQ (reference sequence). The CDR3 extends over 12 amino acids. DNA for the CDR3: TGTGCCAGCAGCTTAGTTCTCAATGAGCAGTTCTTC. Translating it yields CASSLVLNEQFF.

The CDR3 loop is CASSLAGDRPYEQYF. In DNA form, the CDR3 reads TGCGCCAGCAGCTTGGCCGGAGACAGACCCTACGAGCAGTACTTC. The chain uses TRBV5-1 and TRBJ2-7, with D possibly TRBD1 on 5 matching bases. Deletions cut 0 bases from V and 2 bases from J, with 12 bases between. The CDR3 sequence is 15 residues long. Germline CDR1 and CDR2: SGHRS and YFSETQ.

V gene TRBV7-9 combines with J gene TRBJ2-1, with D uncertain. The CDR3 totals 14 residues. The V end was cut by 7 bases, the J end by 3 bases, with 13 bases between. Germline V CDR1 and CDR2: SEHNR, FQNEAQ (reference sequence). This chain's CDR3 is CASTTAAGYNEQFF. The CDR3 DNA is TGTGCCAGCACCACTGCGGCCGGCTACAATGAGCAGTTCTTC.

The chain is built from TRBV6-5 and TRBJ2-5; 10 nucleotides match TRBD2. The CDR3 covers 16 residues. Germline CDR1 MNHEY, CDR2 SVGAGI. The V gene end was trimmed by 2 bases and the J gene end by 5 bases; junction bases not matched to a gene: 8. CDR3 protein: CASSYGSGGAAETQYF. For the CDR3, the DNA is TGTGCCAGCAGTTACGGGAGCGGGGGGGCCGCGGAGACCCAGTACTTC.

The chain carries TRBV9 and TRBJ2-5; the D call may be TRBD1 or TRBD2 (5 bases each). With 4 bases removed from V and 1 base from J, the gap between germline ends came to 14 bases. This CDR3 region has 15 residues. Germline loops: CDR1 SGDLS, CDR2 YYNGEE. Here the CDR3 DNA reads TGTGCCAGCAGCCAATACTGGGGGACCCAAGAGACCCAGTACTTC. This encodes CASSQYWGTQETQYF. Together with reference TRBV9 and TRBJ2-5, the CDR3 gives the full variable domain: DSGVTQTPKHLITATGQRVTLRCSPRSGDLSVYWYQQSLDQGLQFLIQYYNGEERAKGNILERFSAQQFPDLHSELNLSSLELGDSALYFCASSQYWGTQETQYFGPGTRLLVL.

The chain is built from TRBV4-2 and TRBJ2-1, with TRBD2 matching 10 bases. The germline V gene has CDR1 LGHNA and CDR2 YNFKEQ. The CDR3 runs 13 residues. The V gene end was trimmed by 7 bases and the J gene end by 6 bases; junction bases not matched to a gene: 3. The CDR3 region has the DNA TGTGCCAGCACTACTAGCGGGATCAATGAGCAGTTCTTC. Translating it yields CASTTSGINEQFF.

This clonotype has just a few counts. The chain joins TRBV5-1 to TRBJ2-1; 8 nucleotides match TRBD1. Germline CDR1 is SGHRS and CDR2 is YFSETQ. The CDR3 contains 17 residues. The ends lost 4 bases at V and 4 bases at J; junction bases unmatched: 13. The DNA of the CDR3 is TGCGCCAGCAGCATCGGACAGGGTCAGGGACTGTACAATGAGCAGTTCTTC. It is translated as CASSIGQGQGLYNEQFF. The complete variable domain, with remaining parts taken from reference TRBV5-1 and TRBJ2-1, reads KAGVTQTPRYLIKTRGQQVTLSCSPISGHRSVSWYQQTPGQGLQFLFEYFSETQRNKGNFPGRFSGRQFSNSRSEMNVSTLELGDSALYLCASSIGQGQGLYNEQFFGPGTRLTVL.

This rearrangement joins TRBV6-1 to TRBJ1-2; D may be TRBD1 (5 bases). Germline CDR1 reads MNHNS; CDR2 reads SASEGT. V lost 8 bases to trimming and J lost 12 bases, with 25 bases between them. The CDR3 consists of 14 residues. For the CDR3, the DNA is TGTGCCAGCCGAGTGGGGGGTCCGCTTGATGTCGACACCTTC. It encodes CASRVGGPLDVDTF.

In this sample, this clonotype turned up a few times. This chain uses TRBV12-3 or TRBV12-4 with TRBJ2-1, with D perhaps matching TRBD2 (6 bases). The V end lost 6 bases, the J end lost 3 bases, and 15 bases lay between the germline ends. The CDR3 is made up of 15 amino acids. The CDR3 protein is CASSQSQGLYNEQFF. Written as DNA, the CDR3 is TGTGCCAGCAGCCAATCTCAGGGACTCTACAATGAGCAGTTCTTC.

This clonotype turned up a few times. The chain couples TRBV12-5 to TRBJ2-1, with 11 nucleotides matching TRBD2. CDR1 and CDR2 (germline): LGHNT, FRNRAP. J gave up 4 bases and V 4 bases, and 3 bases lay outside the gene matches. The CDR3 covers 15 residues. The CDR3 coding sequence is TGTGCTAGTGGTTATCTAGCGGGGGGTTACAATGAGCAGTTCTTC. This gives the protein CASGYLAGGYNEQFF.

In this sample, this clonotype turned up a few times. J is TRBJ2-3 and V is TRBV6-2 or TRBV6-3; a possible D gene is TRBD1 (5 bases). From germline, CDR1 is MNHEY and CDR2 SVGEGT. V gave up 6 bases and J gave up 2 bases, with 15 bases separating them. This CDR3 contains 15 residues. In nucleotides, the CDR3 is TGTGCCAGCAGCCTAACAGGTCTTGCCACAGATACGCAGTATTTT. It specifies CASSLTGLATDTQYF.

This clonotype has more than one count but fewer than ten. The DNA for the CDR3 is TGTGCCAGCAGCTTTGGCCTACTAGGGACCAGGGGGCCGGACACTGAAGCTTTCTTT. The encoded protein is CASSFGLLGTRGPDTEAFF. V gene TRBV7-9 combines with J gene TRBJ1-1; 8 positions match TRBD1. J was trimmed by 3 bases and V by 3 bases; bases with no gene match: 18. Germline lookup yields CDR1 SEHNR and CDR2 FQNEAQ (reference sequence). The CDR3 is 19 residues long. Combining the CDR3 with reference TRBV7-9 and TRBJ1-1 gives the whole variable domain DTGVSQNPRHKITKRGQNVTFRCDPISEHNRLYWYRQTLGQGPEFLTYFQNEAQLEKSRLLSDRFSAERPKGSFSTLEIQRTEQGDSAMYLCASSFGLLGTRGPDTEAFFGQGTRLTVV.

Many counts were recorded for this clonotype. The genes are TRBV7-9 and TRBJ2-1, with 9 nucleotides matching TRBD2. CDR1 and CDR2 (germline): SEHNR, FQNEAQ (reference sequence). This CDR3 spans 15 amino acids. The V gene end was trimmed by 7 bases and the J gene end by 2 bases; junction bases not matched to a gene: 6. CDR3 protein: CASTPLAGTYNEQFF. The CDR3 nucleotides read TGTGCCAGCACGCCTCTAGCGGGAACCTACAATGAGCAGTTCTTC.

This clonotype has a handful of counts. The chain joins TRBV4-1 to TRBJ2-7, with D possibly being TRBD1 (7 bases). The CDR3 consists of 16 residues. Trimming took off 1 base at V and 7 bases at J, with 20 bases between the two ends. Per the germline V gene, CDR1 is MGHRA and CDR2 is YSYEKL. The CDR3 region is CASSQAADRSAGEQYF. In nucleotides, the CDR3 is TGCGCCAGCAGCCAAGCCGCGGACAGGAGTGCGGGGGAGCAGTACTTC.